The entry below gives a single T cell receptor beta chain sequence along with its context. No antigen is known for it. No base-level quality is on record; no much larger clone is a single base apart. Enrolling through a virtual design, the prospective study's participants ranged in age from roughly 18 to 89 years and lived across 24 United States geographic areas. In the prospective study, cohorts were assigned on the basis of participant-reported clinical history obtained from a screening survey and a study questionnaire. A participant counted as exposed if, within 2 weeks of entering the study, that participant had been in contact with someone who had a PCR-confirmed or clinician-diagnosed COVID-19 case. In the prospective study, whole blood, serum and a nasopharyngeal or oropharyngeal swab were collected from each participant by mobile phlebotomists. Participants in the prospective study had the option to provide additional blood draws and questionnaires over a roughly two-month period. Blood samples from the prospective study were shipped frozen or at room temperature prior to DNA extraction.

This specimen comes from a study of blood T cell repertoires in COVID-19 (dated by TCRdb to about 2020). Background on the whole study: The collaborator samples originated in the United States, Italy and Spain and spanned the acute and convalescent phases of COVID-19. Where available, HLA class I and class II types were obtained from metadata supplied by the sample provider rather than from assay-based typing. The repertoires were released in a freely available public database meant as a resource for research on the immune response to SARS-CoV-2. The material from the prospective study consisted of cDNA or gDNA derived from T cells, B-cell-depleted T cells, or PBMCs. Nearly every sample came with metadata listing a de-identified subject ID, COVID-19 status, age in years and sex. Samples were obtained from the ongoing ImmuneRACE study (first 160 participants) and from 1,254 subjects provided by 6 global collaborators. Deeply sampled blood TCRbeta repertoires from subjects exposed to, actively infected with, or recovered from COVID-19 were included in the dataset.

The immunoSEQ Assay, a bias-controlled multiplex PCR, was used to amplify TCRbeta CDR3 regions from genomic DNA. From the authors' description of their analysis: Nucleated cell counts per sample were estimated from amplification of reference gene primers within the assay. To quantify the absolute abundance of each unique TCRbeta CDR3 rearrangement, sequence reads were collapsed and filtered. For each sample, productive Simpson clonality was calculated as the square root of Simpson's diversity index across productive rearrangements. The immuneACCESS repertoire file appears here via TCRdb, limited to in-frame rearrangements. These files lack a portion of the clones; in checked studies, under half of the deficit traces to unresolved V genes, and the cause of the others is not known. V and J calls and clone size follow that table, whereas D and trimming were derived from the DNA. The sample includes fewer than 350,000 clones, with more than 70% observed a single time. Jointly, the top ten make up approximately 1% of the sample.

Study-level results and caveats: How much clinical and demographic metadata was included differed by source and by participant, and the metadata was provided uncurated.

Counted from cysteine to phenylalanine, this CDR3 has 15 amino acids. CDR3 DNA only is kept here, 45 bases in frame from base 1. From a lookup of the germline V gene (reference sequence), CDR1 and CDR2 are GTSNPN and SVGIG. The V end gives up 0 bases and the J end 4 bases, leaving 3 bases in the junction not matched to a gene. Rearrangement joined TRBV30 to TRBJ2-7; TRBD2 aligns with 13 central bases. The sample consisted of PBMCs or T cells enriched from blood (not recorded which). This clonotype was sampled from a woman aged 25 to 39 who had been exposed to COVID-19. The CDR3 sequence is CAWSVGLAGEYEQYF. The DNA sequence follows: TGTGCCTGGAGTGTAGGACTAGCGGGAGAATACGAGCAGTACTTC.